The 14 T cell receptor beta chains given below trace back to one sample, sequenced in a study of beta chain features in type 1 diabetes. Expressed TCRB transcripts were sequenced after all isolated RNA was converted to cDNA. Clones were read by immunoSEQ multiplex PCR, and TCRdb kept only the in-frame ones, dropping some. The repertoire includes 330,000 or so clones, 14% of them detected once, and roughly 7% sits in the top ten. The sample consisted of central memory CD4+ T cells from blood. The origin of the receptors is a man younger than 45 in good health.

This clone was observed at least ten times. Within the sample, other DNA sequences also encode this same CDR3. The CDR3 DNA reads as TGTGCCAGCAGCAAGACCCGGAGCACAGATACGCAGTATTTT. The encoded protein is CASSKTRSTDTQYF. The chain couples TRBV11-2 to TRBJ2-3; no definite D call. This CDR3 comprises 14 residues. Germline loops: CDR1 SGHAT, CDR2 FQNNGV. V dropped 5 bases and J dropped 0 bases, with 9 bases sitting between them.

This chain uses TRBV7-6 with TRBJ1-1; D gene unclear. Between the trimmed V and J ends, which lost 9 bases and 1 base, there was a span of 12 bases. CDR3 length: 13 amino acids. Germline V gene lookup returns CDR1 SGHVS and CDR2 FNYEAQ. Here the CDR3 reads CASRADTNTEAFF. The CDR3 DNA sequence: TGTGCCAGTCGAGCCGACACGAACACTGAAGCTTTCTTT. The variable domain in full, with the rest retrieved from reference TRBV7-6 and TRBJ1-1, is GAGVSQSPRYKVTKRGQDVALRCDPISGHVSLYWYRQALGQGPEFLTYFNYEAQQDKSGLPNDRFSAERPEGSISTLTIQRTEQRDSAMYRCASRADTNTEAFFGQGTRLTVV.

J is TRBJ2-5 and V is TRBV7-8, with D possibly TRBD1 on 6 matching bases. CDR1 SGHVS and CDR2 FQNEAQ come from the germline V gene. Trimming cost V 5 bases and J 5 bases, with 12 bases left between them. CDR3 length: 13 residues. CDR3 sequence: CASSGDNFETQYF. The DNA of the CDR3 is TGTGCCAGCAGCGGGGACAACTTCGAGACCCAGTACTTC.

The chain carries TRBV7-2 and TRBJ2-3; D not certain. The V gene's germline CDR1 is SGHTA and CDR2 FQGNSA. Trimming removed 2 bases at V and 2 bases at J, with 5 bases between. The CDR3 is 13 amino acids. CDR3 nucleotide sequence: TGTGCCAGCAGCTTATCAACCACAGATACGCAGTATTTT. Translated: CASSLSTTDTQYF. The complete variable domain, with remaining parts taken from reference TRBV7-2 and TRBJ2-3, reads GAGVSQSPSNKVTEKGKDVELRCDPISGHTALYWYRQSLGQGLEFLIYFQGNSAPDKSGLPSDRFSAERTGGSVSTLTIQRTQQEDSAVYLCASSLSTTDTQYFGPGTRLTVL.

This chain joins TRBV9 and TRBJ1-1; D possibly corresponds to TRBD1 (5 bases). Germline V gene lookup returns CDR1 SGDLS and CDR2 YYNGEE. Trimming stripped 4 bases from V and 0 bases from J, with 19 bases between. The CDR3 is made up of 17 amino acids. CDR3 nucleotide sequence: TGTGCCAGCAGCCCGATTCTTTCCCGGGGGATGAACACTGAAGCTTTCTTT. Its protein is CASSPILSRGMNTEAFF.

This clone was picked up a small number of times. V gene TRBV4-2 combines with J gene TRBJ2-7; no definite D call. V was trimmed by 2 bases and J by 6 bases, leaving 8 bases between them. This CDR3 comprises 12 residues. Germline loops: CDR1 LGHNA, CDR2 YNFKEQ. CDR3 sequence: CASSQWSGEQYV. The CDR3 coding sequence is TGTGCCAGCAGCCAATGGTCGGGCGAGCAGTACGTC.

V usage is TRBV7-2 and J usage is TRBJ1-5, with no clear D. CDR1 and CDR2 from the germline V gene are SGHTA and FQGNSA. This CDR3 spans 13 amino acids. V lost 5 bases to trimming and J lost 6 bases, with 11 bases between them. CDR3 in DNA: TGTGCCAGCAGCACGGCCCCCGGTCAGCCCCAGCATTTT. Translation: CASSTAPGQPQHF.

The rearrangement links TRBV6-5 to TRBJ2-4; D might be TRBD2 (5 bases). CDR1 and CDR2 (germline): MNHEY, SVGAGI. The CDR3 consists of 13 residues. Trimming cost V 2 bases and J 11 bases, with 13 bases left between them. The CDR3 nucleotides read TGTGCCAGCAGTTACGCCTCTCTGAGGGTTCAGTACTTC. Translated: CASSYASLRVQYF.

The sample holds a few counts of this clone. The chain combines TRBV7-8 with TRBJ2-1; D might be TRBD1 (5 bases). CDR1 is SGHVS, CDR2 FQNEAQ, per germline. The V end was cut by 0 bases, the J end by 5 bases, with 14 bases between. This CDR3 has 16 amino acids. The CDR3 here is CASSLARRGWNNEQFF. DNA for the CDR3: TGTGCCAGCAGCTTAGCGCGTAGGGGTTGGAACAATGAGCAGTTCTTC.

The J gene is TRBJ1-1, the V gene TRBV5-1, with D possibly matching TRBD1 (5 bases). The CDR3 runs 14 residues. Germline V gene data show CDR1 as SGHRS and CDR2 as YFSETQ. The germline V and J ends were trimmed by 3 bases and 1 base, with 10 bases remaining between them. CDR3 residues: CASSSTVSNTEAFF. DNA of the CDR3: TGCGCCAGCAGCTCGACAGTGTCGAACACTGAAGCTTTCTTT. The full variable domain, rest sourced from reference TRBV5-1 and TRBJ1-1, is KAGVTQTPRYLIKTRGQQVTLSCSPISGHRSVSWYQQTPGQGLQFLFEYFSETQRNKGNFPGRFSGRQFSNSRSEMNVSTLELGDSALYLCASSSTVSNTEAFFGQGTRLTVV.

This clone occurred many times. In DNA, the CDR3 is TGTGCCAGCAGCCGCGCCGGGGACGAGCAGTACTTC. Its protein product is CASSRAGDEQYF. This chain uses TRBV6-5 with TRBJ2-7, with a possible D match to TRBD2 (5 bases). V lost 6 bases to trimming and J lost 5 bases, with 11 bases between them. The length of the CDR3 is 12 residues. CDR1 is MNHEY, CDR2 SVGAGI, per germline.

The chain is built from TRBV2 and TRBJ1-5; D remains ambiguous. The CDR3 is made up of 14 amino acids. The germline CDR1 and CDR2 sequences are SNHLY and FYNNEI. The V gene lost 11 bases and the J gene lost 5 bases, with 19 bases spanning the gap. The CDR3 region is CAGGLDGLHQPQHF. The CDR3 DNA sequence: TGTGCCGGAGGCCTGGACGGCCTTCATCAGCCCCAGCATTTT. The entire variable domain, with the rest obtained from reference TRBV2 and TRBJ1-5, is as follows: EPEVTQTPSHQVTQMGQEVILRCVPISNHLYFYWYRQILGQKVEFLVSFYNNEISEKSEIFDDQFSVERPDGSNFTLKIRSTKLEDSAMYFCAGGLDGLHQPQHFGDGTRLSIL.

This clone has more than one count but fewer than ten. This chain joins TRBV27 and TRBJ2-1; 7 bases are a match to TRBD2. The germline V gene encodes CDR1 MNHEY and CDR2 SMNVEV (reference sequence). CDR3 length equals 16 residues. V gave up 2 bases and J gave up 5 bases; unmatched junction bases: 9. CDR3 bases: TGTGCCAGCAGTTTAAATCCAGCGGGGTGGAACAATGAGCAGTTCTTC. This encodes CASSLNPAGWNNEQFF.

The V and J genes are TRBV10-2 and TRBJ2-7; D not certain. This CDR3 has 14 amino acids. V was clipped by 1 base and J by 3 bases, with 10 bases between them. Germline V gene sequence: CDR1 WSHSY, CDR2 SAAADI. Here the CDR3 DNA reads TGCGCCAGCAGTGAGTTCGGCGGTCACTACGAGCAGTACGTC. This encodes CASSEFGGHYEQYV.